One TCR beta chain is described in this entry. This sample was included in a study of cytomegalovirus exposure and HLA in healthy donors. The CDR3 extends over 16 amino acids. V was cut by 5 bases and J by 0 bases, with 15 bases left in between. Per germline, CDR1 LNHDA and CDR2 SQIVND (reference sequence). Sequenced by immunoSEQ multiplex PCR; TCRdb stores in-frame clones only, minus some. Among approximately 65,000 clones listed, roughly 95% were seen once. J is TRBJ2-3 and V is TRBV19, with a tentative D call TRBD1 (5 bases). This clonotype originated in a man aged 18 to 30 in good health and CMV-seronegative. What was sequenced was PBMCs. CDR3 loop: CASSPFTGTSTDTQYF. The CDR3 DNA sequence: TGTGCCAGTAGTCCTTTCACAGGAACCAGCACAGATACGCAGTATTTT.